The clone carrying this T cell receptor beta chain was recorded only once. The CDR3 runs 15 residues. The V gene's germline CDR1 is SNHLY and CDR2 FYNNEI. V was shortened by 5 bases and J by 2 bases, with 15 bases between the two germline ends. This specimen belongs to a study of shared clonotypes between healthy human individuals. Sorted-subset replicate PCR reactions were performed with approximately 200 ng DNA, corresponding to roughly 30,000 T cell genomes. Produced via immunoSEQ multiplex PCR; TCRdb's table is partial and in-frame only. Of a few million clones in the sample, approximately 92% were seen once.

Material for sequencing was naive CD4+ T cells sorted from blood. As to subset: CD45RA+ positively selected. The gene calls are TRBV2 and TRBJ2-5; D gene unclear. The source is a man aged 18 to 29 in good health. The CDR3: CASSPTWTEQETQYF. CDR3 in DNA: TGTGCCAGCAGTCCGACATGGACGGAACAAGAGACCCAGTACTTC.